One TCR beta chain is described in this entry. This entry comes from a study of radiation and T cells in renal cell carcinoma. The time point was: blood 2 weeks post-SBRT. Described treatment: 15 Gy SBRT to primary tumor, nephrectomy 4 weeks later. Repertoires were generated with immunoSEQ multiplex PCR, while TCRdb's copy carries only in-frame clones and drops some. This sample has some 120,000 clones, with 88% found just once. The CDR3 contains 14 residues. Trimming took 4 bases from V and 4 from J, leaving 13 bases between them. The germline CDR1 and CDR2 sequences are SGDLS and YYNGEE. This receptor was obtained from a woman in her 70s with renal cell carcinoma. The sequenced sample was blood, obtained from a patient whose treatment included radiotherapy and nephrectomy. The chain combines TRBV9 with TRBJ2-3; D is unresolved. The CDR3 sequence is CASSRSPVADTQYF. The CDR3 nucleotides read TGTGCCAGCAGCCGAAGCCCGGTCGCAGATACGCAGTATTTT.